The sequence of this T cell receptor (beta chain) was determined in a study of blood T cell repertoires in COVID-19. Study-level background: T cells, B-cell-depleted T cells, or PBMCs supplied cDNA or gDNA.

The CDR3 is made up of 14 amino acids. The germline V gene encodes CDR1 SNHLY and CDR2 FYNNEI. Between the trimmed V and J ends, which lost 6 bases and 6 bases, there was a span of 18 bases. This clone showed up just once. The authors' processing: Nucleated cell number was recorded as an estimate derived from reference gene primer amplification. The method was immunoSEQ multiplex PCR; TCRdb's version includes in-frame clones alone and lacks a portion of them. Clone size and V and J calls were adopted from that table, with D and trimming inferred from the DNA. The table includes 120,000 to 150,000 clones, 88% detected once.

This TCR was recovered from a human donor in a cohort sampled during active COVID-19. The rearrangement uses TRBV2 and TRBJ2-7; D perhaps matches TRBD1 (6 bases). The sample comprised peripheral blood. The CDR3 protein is CASSPGVVGREQYF. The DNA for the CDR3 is TGTGCCAGCAGCCCAGGGGTGGTGGGCCGCGAGCAGTACTTC.